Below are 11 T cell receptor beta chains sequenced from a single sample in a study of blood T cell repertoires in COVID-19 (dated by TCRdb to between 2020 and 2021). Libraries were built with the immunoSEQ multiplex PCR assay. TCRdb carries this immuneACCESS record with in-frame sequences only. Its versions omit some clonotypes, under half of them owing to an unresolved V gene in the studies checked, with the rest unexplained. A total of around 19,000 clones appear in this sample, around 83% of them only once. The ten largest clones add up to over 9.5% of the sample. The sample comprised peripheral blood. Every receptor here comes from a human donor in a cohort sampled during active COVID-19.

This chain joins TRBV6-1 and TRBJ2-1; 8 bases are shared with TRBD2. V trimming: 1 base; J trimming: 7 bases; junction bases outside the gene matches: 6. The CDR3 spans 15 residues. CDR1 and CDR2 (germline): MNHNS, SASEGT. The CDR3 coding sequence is TGTGCCAGCAGTGAAGGGGGGACTAGGGTAAATGAGCAGTTCTTC. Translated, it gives CASSEGGTRVNEQFF.

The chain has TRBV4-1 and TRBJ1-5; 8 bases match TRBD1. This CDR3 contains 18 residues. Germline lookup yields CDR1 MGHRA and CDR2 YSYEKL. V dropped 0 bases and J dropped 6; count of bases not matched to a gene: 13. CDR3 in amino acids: CASSQDGRTGSRFQPQHF. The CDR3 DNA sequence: TGCGCCAGCAGCCAAGACGGGAGGACAGGGAGCAGGTTTCAGCCCCAGCATTTT.

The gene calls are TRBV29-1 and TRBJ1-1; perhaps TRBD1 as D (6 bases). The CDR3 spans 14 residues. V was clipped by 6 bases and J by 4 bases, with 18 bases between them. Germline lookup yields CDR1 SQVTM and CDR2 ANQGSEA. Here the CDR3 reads CSVRTVERPTEAFF. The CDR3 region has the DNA TGCAGCGTCCGGACAGTTGAGAGGCCCACTGAAGCTTTCTTT.

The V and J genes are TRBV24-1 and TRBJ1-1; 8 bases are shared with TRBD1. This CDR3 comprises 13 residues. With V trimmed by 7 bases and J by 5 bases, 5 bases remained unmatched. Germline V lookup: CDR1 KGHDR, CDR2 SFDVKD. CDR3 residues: CATRSQGGTEAFF. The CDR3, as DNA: TGTGCCACCAGGTCACAGGGGGGGACTGAAGCTTTCTTT.

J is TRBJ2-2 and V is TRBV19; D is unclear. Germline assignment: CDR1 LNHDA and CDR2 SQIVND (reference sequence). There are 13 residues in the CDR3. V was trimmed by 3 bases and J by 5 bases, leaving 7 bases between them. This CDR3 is CASSISDTGELFF. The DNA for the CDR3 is TGTGCCAGTAGTATCAGCGATACCGGGGAGCTGTTTTTT.

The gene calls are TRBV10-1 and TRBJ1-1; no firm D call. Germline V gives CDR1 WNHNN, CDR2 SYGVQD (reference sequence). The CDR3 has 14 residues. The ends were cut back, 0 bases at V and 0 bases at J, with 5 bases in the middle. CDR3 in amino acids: CASSESRLNTEAFF. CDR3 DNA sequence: TGCGCCAGCAGTGAGTCGAGGTTGAACACTGAAGCTTTCTTT.

CDR3 in amino acids: CASTEVAGVTEQFF. The CDR3 coding sequence is TGTGCCAGCACGGAGGTAGCGGGAGTTACTGAGCAGTTCTTC. The chain couples TRBV2 to TRBJ2-1; 9 nucleotides align to TRBD2. Losses at the gene ends were 7 bases for V and 9 bases for J; bases not matched to a gene: 10. Per the germline V gene, CDR1 is SNHLY and CDR2 is FYNNEI. The CDR3 runs 14 residues.

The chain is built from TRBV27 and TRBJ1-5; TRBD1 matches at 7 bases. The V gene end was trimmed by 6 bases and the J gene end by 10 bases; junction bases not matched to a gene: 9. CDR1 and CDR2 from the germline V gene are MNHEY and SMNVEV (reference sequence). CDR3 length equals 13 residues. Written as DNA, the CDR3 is TGTGCCAGCAGCCCAGACAGGGCTTCCCCCCAGCATTTT. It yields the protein CASSPDRASPQHF.

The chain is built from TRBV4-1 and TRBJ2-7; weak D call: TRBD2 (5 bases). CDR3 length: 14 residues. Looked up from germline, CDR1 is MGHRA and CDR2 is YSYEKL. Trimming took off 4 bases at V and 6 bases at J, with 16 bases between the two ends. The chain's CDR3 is CASSPGGPTGEQYF. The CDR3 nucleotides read TGCGCCAGCAGCCCAGGCGGGCCCACCGGCGAGCAGTACTTC.

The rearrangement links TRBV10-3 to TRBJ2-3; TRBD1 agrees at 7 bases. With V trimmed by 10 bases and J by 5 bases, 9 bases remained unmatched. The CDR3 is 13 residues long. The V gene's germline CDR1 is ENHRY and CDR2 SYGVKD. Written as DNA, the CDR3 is TGTGCCACCAGACAGGGAAATGGAGATACGCAGTATTTT. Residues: CATRQGNGDTQYF.

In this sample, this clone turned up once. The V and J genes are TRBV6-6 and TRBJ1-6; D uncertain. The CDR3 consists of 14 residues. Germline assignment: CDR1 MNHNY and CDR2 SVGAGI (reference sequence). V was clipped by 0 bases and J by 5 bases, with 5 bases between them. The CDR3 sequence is CASSYSEDNSPLHF. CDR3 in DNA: TGTGCCAGCAGTTACTCTGAGGATAATTCACCCCTCCACTTT.